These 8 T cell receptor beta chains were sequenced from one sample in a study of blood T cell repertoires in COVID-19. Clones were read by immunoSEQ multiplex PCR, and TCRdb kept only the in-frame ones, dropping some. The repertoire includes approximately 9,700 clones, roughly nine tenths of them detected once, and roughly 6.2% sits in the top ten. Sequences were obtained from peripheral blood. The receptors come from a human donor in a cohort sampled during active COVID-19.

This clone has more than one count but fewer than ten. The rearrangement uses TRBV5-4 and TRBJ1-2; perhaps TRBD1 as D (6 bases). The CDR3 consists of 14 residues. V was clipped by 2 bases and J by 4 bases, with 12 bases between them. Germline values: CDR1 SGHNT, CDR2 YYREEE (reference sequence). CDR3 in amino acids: CASSFHRVGYGYTF. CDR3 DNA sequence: TGTGCCAGCAGCTTTCACAGGGTCGGCTATGGCTACACCTTC.

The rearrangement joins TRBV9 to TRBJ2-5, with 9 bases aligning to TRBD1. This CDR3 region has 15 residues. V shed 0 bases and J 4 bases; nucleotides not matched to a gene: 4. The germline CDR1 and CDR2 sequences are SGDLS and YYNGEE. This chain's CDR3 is CASSVVGQGTETQYF. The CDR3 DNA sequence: TGTGCCAGCAGCGTAGTGGGACAGGGTACAGAGACCCAGTACTTC.

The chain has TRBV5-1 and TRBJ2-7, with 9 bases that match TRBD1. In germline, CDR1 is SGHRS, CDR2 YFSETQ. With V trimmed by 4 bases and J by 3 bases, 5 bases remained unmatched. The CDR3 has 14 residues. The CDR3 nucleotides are TGCGCCAGCAGCGTCGGGACAGGGCTCTACGAGCAGTACTTC. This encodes CASSVGTGLYEQYF.

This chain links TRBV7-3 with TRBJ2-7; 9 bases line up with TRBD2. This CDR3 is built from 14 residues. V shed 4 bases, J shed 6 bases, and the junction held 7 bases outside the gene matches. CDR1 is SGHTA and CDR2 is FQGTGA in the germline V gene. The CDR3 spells CASSSNSLAGEQYF. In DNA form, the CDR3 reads TGTGCCAGCAGCTCGAACTCACTAGCGGGCGAGCAGTACTTC.

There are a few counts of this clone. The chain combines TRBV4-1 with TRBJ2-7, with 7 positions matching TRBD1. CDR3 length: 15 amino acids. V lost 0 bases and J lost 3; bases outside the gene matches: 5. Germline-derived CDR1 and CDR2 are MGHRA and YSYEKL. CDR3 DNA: TGCGCCAGCAGCCAAGAGAGACAGGGAAACTACGAGCAGTACTTC. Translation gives CASSQERQGNYEQYF.

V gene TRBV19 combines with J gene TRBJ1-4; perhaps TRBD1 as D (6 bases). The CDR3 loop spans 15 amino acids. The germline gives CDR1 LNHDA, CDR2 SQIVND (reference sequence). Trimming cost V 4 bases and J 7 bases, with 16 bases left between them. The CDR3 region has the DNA TGTGCCAGTAGTAAAGGGGGATTTTTGGGTGAAAAACTGTTTTTT. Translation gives CASSKGGFLGEKLFF.

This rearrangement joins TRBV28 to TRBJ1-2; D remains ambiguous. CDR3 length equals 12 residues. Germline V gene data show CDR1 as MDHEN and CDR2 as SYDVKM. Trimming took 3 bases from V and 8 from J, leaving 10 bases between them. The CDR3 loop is CASSFPGRGYTF. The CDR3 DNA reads TGTGCCAGCAGTTTTCCAGGTAGAGGCTACACCTTC.

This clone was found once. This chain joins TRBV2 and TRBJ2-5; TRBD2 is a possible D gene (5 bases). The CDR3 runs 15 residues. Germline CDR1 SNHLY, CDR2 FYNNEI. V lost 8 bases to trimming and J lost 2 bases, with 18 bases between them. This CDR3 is CASGKDGNHQETQYF. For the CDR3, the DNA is TGTGCCAGCGGTAAGGACGGGAACCATCAAGAGACCCAGTACTTC. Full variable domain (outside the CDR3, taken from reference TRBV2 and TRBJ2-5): EPEVTQTPSHQVTQMGQEVILRCVPISNHLYFYWYRQILGQKVEFLVSFYNNEISEKSEIFDDQFSVERPDGSNFTLKIRSTKLEDSAMYFCASGKDGNHQETQYFGPGTRLLVL.